A single TCR beta chain is shown here with its context. What it binds is not known. Naive CD8+ T cells had a CD45RO-CCR7+CD27+CD95- phenotype. This record comes from a study of CXCR3-negative and CXCR3-positive naive CD8 T cells. The TRB libraries of cDNA were built by UMI-labeled 5' RACE. TCRdb reanalyzed the 5' RACE reads and collapses them to one entry per CDR3 protein, without DNA. This specimen shows some 68,000 distinct CDR3 sequences; the ten leading clones hold approximately 4.4%. General observations from the study: Diversity in memory CD8+ cells fell much lower than the comparably high levels seen in both naive subsets. Hydrophobicity was higher for TRB CDR3s found in CXCR3-positive naive cells than in CXCR3-negative naive cells.

From germline, CDR1 is LNHDA and CDR2 SQIVND (reference sequence). This CDR3 spans 16 amino acids. This TCR was sampled from a human donor in good health. Some clones in this sample may be carry-over from other donors' samples. V and J are TRBV19 and TRBJ2-1; TCRdb picks TRBD2, but there is no DNA to check that call. Source material: naive CXCR3+ CD8+ T cells from blood. Indicated subset: CD45RO-CCR7+CD27+CD95- naive CD8+ T cells expressing CXCR3 (TNR3+). CDR3 sequence reads: CASKVVAGGPLDEQFF. The complete variable domain, with remaining parts taken from reference TRBV19 and TRBJ2-1, reads DGGITQSPKYLFRKEGQNVTLSCEQNLNHDAMYWYRQDPGQGLRLIYYSQIVNDFQKGDIAEGYSVSREKKESFPLTVTSAQKNPTAFYLCASKVVAGGPLDEQFFGPGTRLTVL.